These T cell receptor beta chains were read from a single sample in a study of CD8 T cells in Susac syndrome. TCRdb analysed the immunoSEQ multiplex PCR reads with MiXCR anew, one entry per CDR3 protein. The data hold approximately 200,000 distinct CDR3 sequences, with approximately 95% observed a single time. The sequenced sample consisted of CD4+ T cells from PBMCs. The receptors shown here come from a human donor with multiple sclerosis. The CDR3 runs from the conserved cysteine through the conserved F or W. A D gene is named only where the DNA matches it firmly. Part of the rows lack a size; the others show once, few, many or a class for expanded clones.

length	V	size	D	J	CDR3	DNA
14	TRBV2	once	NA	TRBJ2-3	CANNRDTSTDTQYF	TGTGCCAACAACCGGGACACTAGCACAGATACGCAGTATTTT
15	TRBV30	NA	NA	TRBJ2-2	CAWSEEGSGTGELFF	TGTGCCTGGAGTGAGGAAGGGAGTGGCACCGGGGAGCTGTTTTTT
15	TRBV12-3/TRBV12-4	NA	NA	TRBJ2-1	CASSSGLFPRNEQFF	TGTGCCAGCAGTTCTGGACTATTCCCACGGAATGAGCAGTTCTTC
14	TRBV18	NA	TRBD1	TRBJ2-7	CASSPSMTGAAQYF	TGTGCCAGCTCACCCTCAATGACAGGGGCTGCACAGTACTTC
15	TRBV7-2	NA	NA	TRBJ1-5	CASSLRSRDNQPQHF	TGTGCCAGCAGCTTAAGGTCCAGGGACAATCAGCCCCAGCATTTT
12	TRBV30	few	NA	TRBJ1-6	CAWRKEGSPLHF	TGTGCCTGGAGGAAGGAGGGATCACCCCTCCACTTT
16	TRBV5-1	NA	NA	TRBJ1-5	CASSLEARESNQPQHF	TGCGCCAGCAGCTTGGAGGCCAGGGAGAGCAATCAGCCCCAGCATTTT
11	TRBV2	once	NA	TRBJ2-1	CASSYNNEQFF	TGTGCCAGCAGTTACAACAATGAGCAGTTCTTC
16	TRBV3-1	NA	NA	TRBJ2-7	CASSQGTGDLTYEQYF	TGTGCCAGCAGCCAAGGAACAGGCGACCTAACCTACGAGCAGTACTTC
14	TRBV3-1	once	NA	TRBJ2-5	CASSLGTAGETQYF	TGTGCCAGCAGCCTAGGGACGGCGGGGGAGACCCAGTACTTC
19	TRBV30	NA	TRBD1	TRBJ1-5	CAWSVLGQGTISSNQPQHF	TGTGCCTGGAGTGTATTGGGACAGGGGACCATCAGCAGCAATCAGCCCCAGCATTTT
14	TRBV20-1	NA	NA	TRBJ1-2	CSARGQGSWYGYTF	TGCAGTGCTAGAGGGCAGGGATCCTGGTATGGCTACACCTTC
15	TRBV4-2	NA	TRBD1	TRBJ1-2	CASHGDGDRGYGYTF	TGTGCCTCCCACGGGGATGGGGACAGGGGATATGGCTACACCTTC
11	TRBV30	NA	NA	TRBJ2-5	CAWSGGETQYF	TGTGCCTGGAGTGGGGGAGAGACCCAGTACTTC
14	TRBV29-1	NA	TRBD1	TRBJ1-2	CSVRGQGASGGYTF	TGCAGCGTACGCGGACAGGGGGCAAGTGGGGGCTACACCTTC
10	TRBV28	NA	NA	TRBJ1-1	CASRNTEAFF	TGTGCCAGTAGAAACACTGAAGCTTTCTTT
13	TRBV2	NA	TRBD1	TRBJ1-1	CASSDQGATEAFF	TGTGCCAGCAGTGATCAGGGGGCGACTGAAGCTTTCTTT
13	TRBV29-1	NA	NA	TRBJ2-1	CSVEGLVNNEQFF	TGCAGCGTTGAAGGGTTAGTGAACAATGAGCAGTTCTTC
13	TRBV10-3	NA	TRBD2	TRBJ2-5	CAIRSGEGETQYF	TGTGCCATCAGGTCGGGGGAGGGAGAGACCCAGTACTTC
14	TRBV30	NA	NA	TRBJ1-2	CAWSTQGLGYGYTF	TGTGCCTGGAGTACCCAGGGCCTTGGCTATGGCTACACCTTC
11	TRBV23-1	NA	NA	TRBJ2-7	CAPAGSYEQYF	TGCGCCCCGGCAGGGTCCTACGAGCAGTACTTC
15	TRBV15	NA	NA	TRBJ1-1	CATSRPIRGDTEAFF	TGTGCCACCAGCCGCCCGATTCGAGGGGACACTGAAGCTTTCTTT
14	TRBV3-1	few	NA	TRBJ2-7	CASSQDRYSYEQYF	TGTGCCAGCAGCCAAGACCGTTACTCCTACGAGCAGTACTTC
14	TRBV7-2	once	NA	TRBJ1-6	CASSFGQVKSPLHF	TGTGCCAGCAGCTTTGGGCAGGTTAAATCACCCCTCCACTTT
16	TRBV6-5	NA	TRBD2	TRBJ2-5	CASSLTSGGVQETQYF	TGTGCCAGCAGCTTAACTAGCGGGGGCGTCCAAGAGACCCAGTACTTC
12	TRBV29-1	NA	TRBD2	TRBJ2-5	CSIRTSEETQYF	TGCAGCATCCGGACTAGCGAAGAGACCCAGTACTTC
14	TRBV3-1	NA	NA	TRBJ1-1	CASSQGGTNTEAFF	TGTGCCAGCAGCCAAGGGGGTACGAACACTGAAGCTTTCTTT
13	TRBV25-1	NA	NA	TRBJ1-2	CASSWTENYGYTF	TGTGCCAGCAGTTGGACGGAGAACTATGGCTACACCTTC
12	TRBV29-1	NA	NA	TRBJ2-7	CSVASGPYEQYF	TGCAGCGTTGCATCAGGTCCCTACGAGCAGTACTTC
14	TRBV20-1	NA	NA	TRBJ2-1	CSARIGRADNEQFF	TGCAGTGCTAGGATTGGCAGGGCCGACAATGAGCAGTTCTTC
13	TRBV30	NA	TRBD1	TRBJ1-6	CASMTGGPSPLHF	TGTGCCTCGATGACAGGGGGGCCTTCACCCCTCCACTTT
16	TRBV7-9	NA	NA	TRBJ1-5	CASSFGPGAGNQPQHF	TGTGCCAGCAGCTTCGGCCCGGGTGCGGGCAATCAGCCCCAGCATTTT
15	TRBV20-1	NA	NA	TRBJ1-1	CSAPKGGTMRTEAFF	TGCAGTGCTCCAAAAGGCGGGACAATGAGGACTGAAGCTTTCTTT
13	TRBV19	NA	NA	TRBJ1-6	CASSVGGNSPLHF	TGTGCCAGTAGTGTCGGGGGGAATTCACCCCTCCACTTT
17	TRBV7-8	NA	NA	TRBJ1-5	CASSTDRAPQGNQPQHF	TGTGCCAGCAGCACCGACCGGGCCCCACAAGGCAATCAGCCCCAGCATTTT
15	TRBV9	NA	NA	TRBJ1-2	CASSVGAAPLQSYTF	TGTGCCAGCAGCGTAGGAGCGGCCCCCTTGCAAAGCTACACCTTC
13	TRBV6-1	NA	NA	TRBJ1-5	CASITTGGQPQHF	TGTGCCAGCATTACAACTGGAGGTCAGCCCCAGCATTTT
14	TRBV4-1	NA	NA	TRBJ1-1	CASSQPIIKGEAFF	TGCGCCAGCAGCCAACCGATCATTAAGGGTGAAGCTTTCTTT
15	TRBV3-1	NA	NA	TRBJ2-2	CASSQAGIYTGELFF	TGTGCCAGCAGCCAAGCCGGGATTTACACCGGGGAGCTGTTTTTT
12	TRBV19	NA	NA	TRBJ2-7	CATSTPNYEQYF	TGTGCCACCTCGACCCCCAACTACGAGCAGTACTTC
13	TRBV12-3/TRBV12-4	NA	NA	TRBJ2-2	CASSPASLFIPFF	TGTGCCAGCAGCCCCGCATCTTTGTTTATTCCGTTTTTT
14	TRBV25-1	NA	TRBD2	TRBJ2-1	CASRPAGGRDEQFF	TGTGCCAGCAGGCCAGCGGGGGGGCGTGATGAGCAGTTCTTC
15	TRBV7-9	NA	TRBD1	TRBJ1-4	CASSFSQGIDEKLFF	TGTGCCAGCAGCTTTTCACAGGGGATTGATGAAAAACTGTTTTTT
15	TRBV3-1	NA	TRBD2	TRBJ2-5	CASRSKTSVRETQYF	TGTGCCAGCAGATCAAAGACTAGCGTAAGGGAGACCCAGTACTTC
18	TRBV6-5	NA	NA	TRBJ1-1	CASSYTLPLRGTNTEAFF	TGTGCCAGCAGTTACACCCTACCGCTTCGGGGAACGAACACTGAAGCTTTCTTT
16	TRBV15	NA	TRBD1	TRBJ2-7	CATSRDRTGSAHEQYF	TGTGCCACCAGCAGAGATCGGACAGGATCGGCTCACGAGCAGTACTTC
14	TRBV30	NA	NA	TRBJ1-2	CAWSYDTPNYGYTF	TGTGCCTGGAGTTACGACACGCCAAACTATGGCTACACCTTC
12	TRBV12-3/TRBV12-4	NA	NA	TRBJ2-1	CASTEGVNEQFF	TGTGCCAGCACCGAAGGGGTCAATGAGCAGTTCTTC
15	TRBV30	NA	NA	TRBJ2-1	CAWTSRLGIVEEQFF	TGTGCCTGGACGTCCCGACTAGGGATCGTAGAGGAGCAGTTCTTC
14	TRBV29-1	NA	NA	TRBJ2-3	CSVEAGTSTDTQYF	TGCAGCGTTGAAGCGGGGACTAGCACAGATACGCAGTATTTT
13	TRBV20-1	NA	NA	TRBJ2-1	CSARGPSGGEQFF	TGCAGTGCTAGAGGGCCCAGCGGCGGTGAGCAGTTCTTC
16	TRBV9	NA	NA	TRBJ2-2	CASSAVPGANTGELFF	TGTGCCAGCAGCGCGGTGCCAGGGGCCAACACCGGGGAGCTGTTTTTT
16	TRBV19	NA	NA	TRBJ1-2	CASSIVGDRALFGYTF	TGTGCCAGTAGTATAGTCGGTGACCGGGCGTTGTTTGGCTACACCTTC